This is a list of T cell receptor beta chains from one sample in a study of pediatric ulcerative colitis. Repertoires were generated with immunoSEQ multiplex PCR, while TCRdb's copy carries only in-frame clones and drops some. The sample shows about 36,000 clones, more than 70% of them seen only once. Sequenced input: gut tissue. Receptor source: a boy younger than 18 with moderate ulcerative colitis. Each CDR3 is given with its conserved first and last residue. The order of the fields is D gene, V gene, clone size, J gene, CDR3 length, CDR3 DNA, CDR3 protein. D genes are given only for firm matches. Size tells how often a clone was seen (once, few, many) or the class of an expanded clone, and some rows leave it out.

D: .
V: TRBV6-6
size: once
J: TRBJ1-5
length: 16
DNA: TGTGCCAGCAGTTTAGGGACACTCCCGGCCCATCAGCCCCAGCATTTT
CDR3: CASSLGTLPAHQPQHF

D: TRBD2
V: TRBV29-1
size: .
J: TRBJ2-1
length: 15
DNA: TGCAGCGTTGAATCTAGCGGGAGAGTGGTAAATGAGCAGTTCTTC
CDR3: CSVESSGRVVNEQFF

D: TRBD2
V: TRBV29-1
size: .
J: TRBJ2-1
length: 14
DNA: TGCAGCGGCCATCAAGCGGGAGTGGGCAATGAGCAGTTCTTC
CDR3: CSGHQAGVGNEQFF

D: TRBD1
V: TRBV28
size: medium-sized
J: TRBJ2-2
length: 16
DNA: TGTGCCAGCAGTCCAGAAACAGGGGCCAACACCGGGGAGCTGTTTTTT
CDR3: CASSPETGANTGELFF

D: .
V: TRBV6-1
size: .
J: TRBJ2-6
length: 15
DNA: TGTGCCAGCAGTGAACCAGCCTCTGGGGCCAACGTCCTGACTTTC
CDR3: CASSEPASGANVLTF

D: .
V: TRBV18
size: once
J: TRBJ1-4
length: 14
DNA: TGTGCCAGCTCACCAAGCGACGGGAATGAAAAACTGTTTTTT
CDR3: CASSPSDGNEKLFF

D: TRBD1
V: TRBV10-3
size: .
J: TRBJ1-1
length: 14
DNA: TGTGCCATCAATGCTGGACAGGGCACGGCTGAAGCTTTCTTT
CDR3: CAINAGQGTAEAFF

D: .
V: TRBV15
size: .
J: TRBJ2-5
length: 15
DNA: TGTGCCACCAGCAGAGAAGGGAGCTACCAAGAGACCCAGTACTTC
CDR3: CATSREGSYQETQYF

D: .
V: TRBV30
size: once
J: TRBJ1-1
length: 12
DNA: TGTGCCTGGAGCCCTCTGAACACTGAAGCTTTCTTT
CDR3: CAWSPLNTEAFF

D: .
V: TRBV4-1
size: .
J: TRBJ1-4
length: 12
DNA: TGCGCCAGCAGCCAGCATCAGGAAAAACTGTTTTTT
CDR3: CASSQHQEKLFF

D: .
V: TRBV7-2
size: .
J: TRBJ1-6
length: 16
DNA: TGTGCCAGCAGCTTAAGTATACAGTTAACTAATTCACCCCTCCACTTT
CDR3: CASSLSIQLTNSPLHF

D: .
V: TRBV6-6
size: few
J: TRBJ2-5
length: 14
DNA: TGTGCCAGCAGTTACGTCAGATTTCAAGAGACCCAGTACTTC
CDR3: CASSYVRFQETQYF

D: .
V: TRBV11-2
size: .
J: TRBJ2-1
length: 16
DNA: TGTGCCAGCAGCTTAAACAGGGAAAATCTATACAATGAGCAGTTCTTC
CDR3: CASSLNRENLYNEQFF

D: TRBD2
V: TRBV6-1
size: .
J: TRBJ2-7
length: 15
DNA: TGTGCCAGCACTGTTGTAGCGGGAGGGGGCGACGAGCAGTACTTC
CDR3: CASTVVAGGGDEQYF

D: .
V: TRBV7-3
size: few
J: TRBJ2-3
length: 13
DNA: TGTGCCAGCAGCTTCTATGGTACAGATACGCAGTATTTT
CDR3: CASSFYGTDTQYF

D: .
V: TRBV18
size: .
J: TRBJ2-7
length: 12
DNA: TGTGCCAGCTCAGCAATTTCCTACGAGCAGTACTTC
CDR3: CASSAISYEQYF

D: .
V: TRBV28
size: .
J: TRBJ2-7
length: 15
DNA: TGTGCCAGCAGCTTCGCCGGGACCTTTGGATACGAGCAGTACTTC
CDR3: CASSFAGTFGYEQYF

D: .
V: TRBV7-2
size: .
J: TRBJ1-6
length: 16
DNA: TGTGCCAGCAGCTTACGTGGGAGCTCCTATAATTCACCCCTCCACTTT
CDR3: CASSLRGSSYNSPLHF

D: .
V: TRBV6-5
size: .
J: TRBJ2-7
length: 16
DNA: TGTGCCAGCAGTTTAGAACCGTACAGGTACTCCTACGAGCAGTACTTC
CDR3: CASSLEPYRYSYEQYF

D: TRBD1
V: TRBV4-3
size: .
J: TRBJ1-4
length: 17
DNA: TGCGCCAGCAGCCAAGGTCCGTCCGACAGGGGAGACGAAAAACTGTTTTTT
CDR3: CASSQGPSDRGDEKLFF

D: TRBD1
V: TRBV7-2
size: .
J: TRBJ2-1
length: 15
DNA: TGTGCCAGCAGCCAGAGGACAGGGGGCTACAATGAGCAGTTCTTC
CDR3: CASSQRTGGYNEQFF

D: .
V: TRBV5-1
size: .
J: TRBJ1-1
length: 15
DNA: TGCGCCAGCAGCTTGGAGTCATTTCGGGGCACTGAAGCTTTCTTT
CDR3: CASSLESFRGTEAFF